This TCR beta chain was recorded in a study of T cells after yellow fever vaccination. Via MiXCR, TCRdb re-called the 5' RACE reads, giving one row per CDR3 protein. This table holds 400,000 or so distinct CDR3 sequences, around a sixth found once. The input for sequencing was PBMCs, taken before the yellow fever booster vaccination. The receptor was derived from a man aged 18 to 30 who received the YFV17D yellow fever vaccine.

Here the CDR3 DNA reads TGTGCCAGCAGTGATCATGCAGGGAACACTGAAGCTTTCTTT. Residues: CASSDHAGNTEAFF. This chain connects TRBV25-1 to TRBJ1-1; D ambiguous. The CDR3 spans 14 residues. V shed 3 bases and J shed 1 base, with 9 bases lying between them. Germline assignment: CDR1 MGHDK and CDR2 SYGVNS.